The present entry profiles one TCR beta chain with its context. Its antigen is not known. Its ends do not fully match the called genes, so a read error is possible. These data originate in a study of prognosis after radiotherapy for stage I lung cancer. Across the whole study: No patient received concurrent therapy with stereotactic body radiotherapy. A handful of patients had distant metastases at a median of 7 months after radiotherapy, and some 16 showed no significant progression. Study-wide findings and caveats: Median unique TCR clone counts of 10,088 versus 6,861 showed a fall after stereotactic body radiation therapy. The study found lower Shannon entropy after stereotactic body radiation therapy in patients who developed distant metastases.

Germline CDR1 and CDR2: MNHEY and SVGEGT. CDR3 length: 17 amino acids. Genomic DNA served as the source from which two-round multiplex PCR generated TCR beta CDR3 amplicons. First-round PCR, the initial amplification, used primers specific to each TRBV and TRBJ gene. A single record per CDR3 protein comes from TCRdb applying MiXCR to the multiplex PCR reads. Of about 34,000 distinct CDR3 sequences listed, nearly 35% were seen once; the top ten hold approximately 17%. V usage is TRBV6-2 or TRBV6-3 and J usage is TRBJ1-6; TRBD1 agrees at 9 bases. The sequences come from PBMCs, collected before or after stereotactic body radiation therapy (not recorded which). The receptor was isolated from a donor at least 50 years old with non-small cell lung cancer. The CDR3 region has the DNA TGTACCAGCAGTAAGGACAGGGGAGAGGTTTTGAATTCGCCCCTCCACTTT. Its protein is CTSSKDRGEVLNSPLHF.